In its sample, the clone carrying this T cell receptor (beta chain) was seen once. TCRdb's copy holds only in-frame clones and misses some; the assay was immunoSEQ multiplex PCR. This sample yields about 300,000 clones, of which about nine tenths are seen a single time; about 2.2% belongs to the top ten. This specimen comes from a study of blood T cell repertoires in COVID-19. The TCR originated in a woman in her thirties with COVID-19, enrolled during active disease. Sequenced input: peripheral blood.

The CDR3 coding sequence is TGCGCCAGCAGCTTCGACAGGGAGTGGGAGCAGTACTTC. Translated: CASSFDREWEQYF. The genes are TRBV5-1 and TRBJ2-7, with 7 bases matching TRBD1. The CDR3 spans 13 residues. After removal of 2 bases from V and 7 bases from J, the junction contained 6 bases not matched to a gene. Germline assignment: CDR1 SGHRS and CDR2 YFSETQ.